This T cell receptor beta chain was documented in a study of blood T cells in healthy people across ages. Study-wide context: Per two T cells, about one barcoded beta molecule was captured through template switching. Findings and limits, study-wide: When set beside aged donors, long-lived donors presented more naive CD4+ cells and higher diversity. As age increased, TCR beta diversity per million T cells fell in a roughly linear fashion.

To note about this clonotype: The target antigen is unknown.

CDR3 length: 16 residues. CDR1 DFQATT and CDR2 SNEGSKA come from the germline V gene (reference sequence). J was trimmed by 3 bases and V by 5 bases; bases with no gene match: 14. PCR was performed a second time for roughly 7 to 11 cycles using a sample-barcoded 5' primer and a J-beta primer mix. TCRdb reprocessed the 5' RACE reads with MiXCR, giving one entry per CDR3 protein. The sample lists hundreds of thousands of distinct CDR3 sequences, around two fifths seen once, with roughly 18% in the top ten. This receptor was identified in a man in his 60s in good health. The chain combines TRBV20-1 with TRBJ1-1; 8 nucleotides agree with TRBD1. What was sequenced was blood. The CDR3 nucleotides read TGCAGTGCTCGTCTTACAGGGGGGAGGGGTGACACTGAAGCTTTCTTT. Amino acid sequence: CSARLTGGRGDTEAFF.